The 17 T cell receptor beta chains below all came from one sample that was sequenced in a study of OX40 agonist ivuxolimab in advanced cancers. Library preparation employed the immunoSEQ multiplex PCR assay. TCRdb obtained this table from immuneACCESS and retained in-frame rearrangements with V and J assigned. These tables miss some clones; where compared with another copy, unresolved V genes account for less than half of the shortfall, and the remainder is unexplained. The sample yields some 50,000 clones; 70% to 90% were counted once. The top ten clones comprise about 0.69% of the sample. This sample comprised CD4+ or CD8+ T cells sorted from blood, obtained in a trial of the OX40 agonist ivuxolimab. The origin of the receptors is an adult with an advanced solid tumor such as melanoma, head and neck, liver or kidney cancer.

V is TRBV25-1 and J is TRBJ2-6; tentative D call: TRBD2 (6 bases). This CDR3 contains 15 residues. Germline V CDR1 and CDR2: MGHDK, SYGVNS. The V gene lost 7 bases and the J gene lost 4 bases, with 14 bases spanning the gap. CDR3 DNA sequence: TGTGCCAGCACTTCCGTAGCGGCCGGGGCCAACGTCCTGACTTTC. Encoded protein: CASTSVAAGANVLTF.

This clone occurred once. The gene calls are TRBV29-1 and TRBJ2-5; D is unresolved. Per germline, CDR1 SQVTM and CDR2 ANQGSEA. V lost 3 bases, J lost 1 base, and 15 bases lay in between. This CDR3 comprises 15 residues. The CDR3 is CSVEDRGRFQETQYF. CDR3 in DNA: TGCAGCGTTGAGGACCGCGGACGGTTCCAAGAGACCCAGTACTTC.

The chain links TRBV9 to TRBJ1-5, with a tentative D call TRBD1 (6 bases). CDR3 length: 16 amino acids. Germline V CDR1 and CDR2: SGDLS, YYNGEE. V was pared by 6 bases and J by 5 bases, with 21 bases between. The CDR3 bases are TGTGCCAGCAACAGTGGGGGGGGCCCTGGTGATCAGCCCCAGCATTTT. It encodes CASNSGGGPGDQPQHF.

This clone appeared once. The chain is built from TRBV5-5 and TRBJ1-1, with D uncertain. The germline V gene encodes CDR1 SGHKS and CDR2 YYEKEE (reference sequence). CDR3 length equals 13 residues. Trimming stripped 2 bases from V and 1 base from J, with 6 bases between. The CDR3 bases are TGTGCCAGCAGCTTCGTGGAGAACACTGAAGCTTTCTTT. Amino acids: CASSFVENTEAFF.

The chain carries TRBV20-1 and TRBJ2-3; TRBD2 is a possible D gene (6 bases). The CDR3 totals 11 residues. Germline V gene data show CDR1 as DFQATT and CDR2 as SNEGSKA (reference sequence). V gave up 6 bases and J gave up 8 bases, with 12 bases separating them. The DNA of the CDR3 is TGCAGTGCGAGGGACTCCCGTACGCAGTATTTT. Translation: CSARDSRTQYF.

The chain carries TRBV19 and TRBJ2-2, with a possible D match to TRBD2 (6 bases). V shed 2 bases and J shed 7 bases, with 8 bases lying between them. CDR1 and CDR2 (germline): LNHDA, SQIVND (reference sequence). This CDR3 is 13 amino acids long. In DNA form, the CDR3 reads TGTGCCAGTAGTATACGGGGGAACGGGGAGCTGTTTTTT. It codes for CASSIRGNGELFF. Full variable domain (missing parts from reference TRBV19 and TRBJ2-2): DGGITQSPKYLFRKEGQNVTLSCEQNLNHDAMYWYRQDPGQGLRLIYYSQIVNDFQKGDIAEGYSVSREKKESFPLTVTSAQKNPTAFYLCASSIRGNGELFFGEGSRLTVL.

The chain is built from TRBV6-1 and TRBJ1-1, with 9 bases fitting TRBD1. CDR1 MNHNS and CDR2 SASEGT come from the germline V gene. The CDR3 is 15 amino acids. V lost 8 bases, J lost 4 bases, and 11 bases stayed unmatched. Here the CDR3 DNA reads TGTGCCAGCTTTCCTGGGGACAGGGCCGGCACTGAAGCTTTCTTT. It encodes CASFPGDRAGTEAFF.

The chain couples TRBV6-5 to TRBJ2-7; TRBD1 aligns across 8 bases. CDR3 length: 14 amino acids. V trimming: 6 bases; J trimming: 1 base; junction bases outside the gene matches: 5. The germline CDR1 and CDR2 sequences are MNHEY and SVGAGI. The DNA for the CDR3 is TGTGCCAGCAGCCGACAGGGGACGTCCTACGAGCAGTACTTC. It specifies CASSRQGTSYEQYF.

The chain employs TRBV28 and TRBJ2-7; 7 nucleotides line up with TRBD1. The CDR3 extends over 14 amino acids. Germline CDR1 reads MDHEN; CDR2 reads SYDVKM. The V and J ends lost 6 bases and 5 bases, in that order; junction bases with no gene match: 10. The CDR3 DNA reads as TGTGCCAGCAGACGGGCCGGGACAGCGGACGAGCAGTACTTC. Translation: CASRRAGTADEQYF.

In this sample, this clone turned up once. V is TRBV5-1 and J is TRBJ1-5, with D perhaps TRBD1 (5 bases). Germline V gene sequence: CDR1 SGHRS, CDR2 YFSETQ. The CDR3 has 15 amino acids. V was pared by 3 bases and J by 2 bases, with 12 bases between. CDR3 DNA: TGCGCCAGCAGCTGGGCCGGGGGGGGCAATCAGCCCCAGCATTTT. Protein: CASSWAGGGNQPQHF.

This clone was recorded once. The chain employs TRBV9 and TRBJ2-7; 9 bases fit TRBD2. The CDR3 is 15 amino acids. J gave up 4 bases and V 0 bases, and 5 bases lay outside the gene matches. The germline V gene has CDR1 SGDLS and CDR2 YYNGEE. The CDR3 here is CASSVAASGEYEQYF. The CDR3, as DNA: TGTGCCAGCAGCGTAGCGGCTAGCGGGGAATACGAGCAGTACTTC.

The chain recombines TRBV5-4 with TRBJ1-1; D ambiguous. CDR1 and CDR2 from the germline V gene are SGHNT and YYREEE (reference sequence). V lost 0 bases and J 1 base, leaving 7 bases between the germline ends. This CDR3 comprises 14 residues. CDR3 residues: CASSLVAPNTEAFF. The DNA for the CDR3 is TGTGCCAGCAGCTTGGTGGCTCCGAACACTGAAGCTTTCTTT. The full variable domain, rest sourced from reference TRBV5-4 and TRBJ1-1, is ETGVTQSPTHLIKTRGQQVTLRCSSQSGHNTVSWYQQALGQGPQFIFQYYREEENGRGNFPPRFSGLQFPNYSSELNVNALELDDSALYLCASSLVAPNTEAFFGQGTRLTVV.

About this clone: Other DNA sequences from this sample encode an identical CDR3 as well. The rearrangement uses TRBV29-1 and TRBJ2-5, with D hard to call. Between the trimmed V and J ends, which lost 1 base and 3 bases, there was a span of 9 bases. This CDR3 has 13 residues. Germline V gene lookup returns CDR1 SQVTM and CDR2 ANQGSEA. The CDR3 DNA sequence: TGCAGCGTTGAAGGGGTTGCCAAAGAGACCCAGTACTTC. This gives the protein CSVEGVAKETQYF. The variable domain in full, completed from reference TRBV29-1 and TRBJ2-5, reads SAVISQKPSRDICQRGTSLTIQCQVDSQVTMMFWYRQQPGQSLTLIATANQGSEATYESGFVIDKFPISRPNLTFSTLTVSNMSPEDSSIYLCSVEGVAKETQYFGPGTRLLVL.

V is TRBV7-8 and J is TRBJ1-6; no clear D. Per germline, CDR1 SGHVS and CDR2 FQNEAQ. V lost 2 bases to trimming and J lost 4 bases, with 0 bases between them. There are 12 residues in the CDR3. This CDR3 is CASSLYNSPLHF. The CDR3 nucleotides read TGTGCCAGCAGCTTATATAATTCACCCCTCCACTTT. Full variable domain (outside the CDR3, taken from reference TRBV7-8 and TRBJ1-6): GAGVSQSPRYKVAKRGQDVALRCDPISGHVSLFWYQQALGQGPEFLTYFQNEAQLDKSGLPSDRFFAERPEGSVSTLKIQRTQQEDSAVYLCASSLYNSPLHFGNGTRLTVT.

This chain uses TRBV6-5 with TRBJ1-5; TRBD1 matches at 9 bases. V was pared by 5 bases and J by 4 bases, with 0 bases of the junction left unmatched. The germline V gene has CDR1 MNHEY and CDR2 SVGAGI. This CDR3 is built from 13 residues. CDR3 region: CASSGTGNQPQHF. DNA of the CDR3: TGTGCCAGCAGTGGGACAGGGAATCAGCCCCAGCATTTT.

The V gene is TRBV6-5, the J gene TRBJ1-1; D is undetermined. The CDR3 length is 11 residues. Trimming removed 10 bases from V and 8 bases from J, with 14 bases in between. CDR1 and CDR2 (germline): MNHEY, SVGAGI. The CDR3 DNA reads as TGTGCCACCGCCCTACAGACAGAAGCTTTCTTT. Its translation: CATALQTEAFF.

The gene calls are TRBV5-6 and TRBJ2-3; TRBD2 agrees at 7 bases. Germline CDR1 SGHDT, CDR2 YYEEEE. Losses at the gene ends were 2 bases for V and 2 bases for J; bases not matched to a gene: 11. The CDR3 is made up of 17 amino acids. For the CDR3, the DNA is TGTGCCAGCAGCTTCCCCCGGGGGGTGGGGCTCACAGATACGCAGTATTTT. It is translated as CASSFPRGVGLTDTQYF.